Shown below are 11 T cell receptor beta chains from a single sample sequenced in a study of blood T cells in healthy people across ages. Combining a sample-barcoded 5' primer with a J-beta primer mix, a second PCR ran for about 7 to 11 cycles. TCRdb used MiXCR to reprocess the 5' RACE reads, holding one entry per CDR3 protein. The sample gives some 690,000 distinct CDR3 sequences, about a fifth of which show up once; about 20% is in the top ten. Sequences were obtained from blood. Every receptor here comes from a man between 70 and 80 years old in good health.

The gene calls are TRBV23-1 and TRBJ2-1; the match to TRBD2 covers 10 bases. Being an ORF, TRBV23-1 has a function that is uncertain. The CDR3 consists of 15 residues. Trimming cost V 2 bases and J 8 bases; bases outside gene matches: 6. Here the CDR3 reads CASSQERGGPDEQFF. The CDR3 bases are TGCGCCAGCAGTCAAGAGCGGGGGGGCCCCGATGAGCAGTTCTTC.

This clonotype has at least ten counts. The genes are TRBV12-3 or TRBV12-4 and TRBJ1-4; possibly TRBD1 for D (5 bases). The CDR3 consists of 14 residues. Trimming shortened V by 6 bases and J by 8 bases, and 16 bases separated the two germline ends. In DNA form, the CDR3 reads TGTGCCAGCAGGGGGGACCGCGGCGGGGAAAAACTGTTTTTT. It is translated as CASRGDRGGEKLFF.

The CDR3 nucleotides read TGCAGTGCTAGAGATCGACTAGCGGGAGGGCCATCTGAGCAGTTCTTC. It encodes CSARDRLAGGPSEQFF. The rearrangement links TRBV20-1 to TRBJ2-1, with 14 bases that match TRBD2. V gave up 0 bases and J gave up 9 bases; unmatched junction bases: 7. This CDR3 is built from 16 residues. Germline CDR1 is DFQATT and CDR2 is SNEGSKA (reference sequence).

The chain couples TRBV4-3 to TRBJ1-5; 8 bases are a match to TRBD1. The length of the CDR3 is 16 residues. V shed 0 bases and J 7 bases; nucleotides not matched to a gene: 8. Looked up from germline, CDR1 is LGHNA and CDR2 is YSLEER. CDR3 loop: CASSQDIAGGDQPQHF. The CDR3 nucleotides are TGCGCCAGCAGCCAAGATATCGCAGGGGGCGACCAGCCCCAGCATTTT.

This clonotype was observed a handful of times. The J gene is TRBJ2-5, the V gene TRBV4-3; D might be TRBD1 or TRBD2, each matching 5 bases. V lost 0 bases and J lost 5, with 13 bases in between. The length of the CDR3 is 15 residues. Germline V lookup: CDR1 LGHNA, CDR2 YSLEER. In DNA form, the CDR3 reads TGCGCCAGCAGCCAAGATTCGGGACCGAGGGAGACCCAGTACTTC. Its translation is CASSQDSGPRETQYF.

A few counts support this clonotype. This chain connects TRBV28 to TRBJ1-3; perhaps TRBD1 as D (6 bases). Germline V gene sequence: CDR1 MDHEN, CDR2 SYDVKM. V was cut by 7 bases and J by 6 bases, with 16 bases left in between. This CDR3 region has 14 residues. CDR3 residues: CASIRGNRENTIYF. CDR3 nucleotides: TGTGCCAGCATCAGGGGAAATCGGGAAAACACCATATATTTT.

V gene TRBV12-3 or TRBV12-4 combines with J gene TRBJ2-5, with D possibly matching TRBD2 (6 bases). Trimming took 5 bases from V and 2 from J, leaving 15 bases between them. CDR3 size: 15 residues. CDR3: CASSEWGTLQETQYF. CDR3 coding DNA: TGTGCCAGCAGTGAATGGGGGACTTTACAAGAGACCCAGTACTTC.

This clonotype has only a few counts. The chain recombines TRBV28 with TRBJ2-3; D is uncertain. Trimming took off 3 bases at V and 7 bases at J, with 17 bases between the two ends. The germline CDR1 and CDR2 sequences are MDHEN and SYDVKM. The CDR3 length is 15 residues. The CDR3 sequence is CASSFEASGRNTQYF. Written as DNA, the CDR3 is TGTGCCAGCAGTTTCGAAGCGTCCGGAAGAAATACGCAGTATTTT. Variable domain in full (rest from reference TRBV28 and TRBJ2-3): DVKVTQSSRYLVKRTGEKVFLECVQDMDHENMFWYRQDPGLGLRLIYFSYDVKMKEKGDIPEGYSVSREKKERFSLILESASTNQTSMYLCASSFEASGRNTQYFGPGTRLTVL.

The chain combines TRBV30 with TRBJ2-7; possibly TRBD1 for D (6 bases). Germline V lookup: CDR1 GTSNPN, CDR2 SVGIG (reference sequence). The CDR3 loop spans 17 amino acids. V lost 0 bases and J 4 bases, leaving 22 bases between the germline ends. This chain's CDR3 is CAWSVLRDRLEPYEQYV. CDR3 nucleotide sequence: TGTGCCTGGAGTGTACTAAGAGACAGGTTAGAACCTTACGAGCAGTACGTC.

This clonotype has a handful of counts. J is TRBJ1-3 and V is TRBV27; TRBD1 might be the D (6 bases). The CDR3 totals 16 residues. Trimming removed 6 bases at V and 0 bases at J, with 15 bases between. The germline V gene has CDR1 MNHEY and CDR2 SMNVEV (reference sequence). The CDR3, as DNA: TGTGCCAGCAGCCTCACAGGGCCATTCTCTGGAAACACCATATATTTT. Translating gives CASSLTGPFSGNTIYF.

V usage is TRBV7-2 and J usage is TRBJ2-4, with D perhaps being TRBD1 or TRBD2 (5 bases each). The V end lost 5 bases, the J end lost 3 bases, and 11 bases lay between the germline ends. Germline V gene lookup returns CDR1 SGHTA and CDR2 FQGNSA. This CDR3 has 14 residues. CDR3 coding DNA: TGTGCCAGCAGCGGGGGTTCGGGCAAAAACATTCAGTACTTC. The encoded protein is CASSGGSGKNIQYF.